The rows below give T cell receptor beta chains drawn from one sample of a study of shared clonotypes between healthy human individuals. The method was immunoSEQ multiplex PCR; TCRdb's version includes in-frame clones alone and lacks a portion of them. The data show 600,000 to 750,000 clones, with less than 95% seen just once and about 34% held by the top ten. Sequencing used memory CD8+ T cells from PBMCs. These receptors came from a man aged 18-30 years in good health. Some clones in this sample may be carry-over from other donors' samples. Each CDR3 is given with its conserved first and last residue. Each record gives: clone size, D gene, J gene, V gene, CDR3 DNA, CDR3 protein. A D gene is named only where the DNA matches it firmly. Clone size is not always given. Where it is, it says once, few, many or a class for expanded clones.

.,.,TRBJ2-1,TRBV15,TGTGCCACCAGCAGAGACGGGCAGTTAACTATCAATGAGCAGTTCTTC,CATSRDGQLTINEQFF
.,.,TRBJ1-5,TRBV5-5,TGTGCCAGCAGCTTGGTTCCGGTTGGTCAGCCCCAGCATTTT,CASSLVPVGQPQHF
once,TRBD2,TRBJ2-7,TRBV18,TGTGCCAGCTCACCCGATAGCGGGACCACCTACTACGAGCAGTACTTC,CASSPDSGTTYYEQYF
.,TRBD1,TRBJ2-7,TRBV2,TGTGCCAGCAGTTCGACAGGGTCCTACGAGCAGTACTTC,CASSSTGSYEQYF
.,TRBD1,TRBJ1-5,TRBV19,TGTGCCAGTAGCGAATGGGAGGGCAGGGGGAGACAGCCCCAGCATTTT,CASSEWEGRGRQPQHF
many,TRBD2,TRBJ2-2,TRBV10-2,TGCGCCAGCAGGGGACTAGGAGGCACCGGGGAGCTGTTTTTT,CASRGLGGTGELFF
.,TRBD1,TRBJ2-5,TRBV27,TGTGCCAGCAGTTACGCGACAGGGGGCTCGGAGACCCAGTACTTC,CASSYATGGSETQYF
.,.,TRBJ2-2,TRBV27,TGTGCCAGCAGTTTACGGGGATTGGACGGGGAGCTGTTTTTT,CASSLRGLDGELFF
.,.,TRBJ2-3,TRBV9,TGTGCCAGCAGCCATGGACCCACGCACGCAGATACGCAGTATTTT,CASSHGPTHADTQYF
.,TRBD2,TRBJ2-1,TRBV28,TGTGCCAGCCTTTTGGGGGCGGGAGGCTACAATGAGCAGTTCTTC,CASLLGAGGYNEQFF
.,.,TRBJ2-5,TRBV7-7,TGTGCCAGCAGCTATAGACAGTCTTTTCAAGAGACCCAGTACTTC,CASSYRQSFQETQYF
once,.,TRBJ2-1,TRBV10-3,TGTGCCATCAGTGACCCCGGGGGGCGGGGGTCCTACAATGAGCAGTTCTTC,CAISDPGGRGSYNEQFF
.,TRBD1,TRBJ2-2,TRBV19,TGTGCCAGTAGTATCCCTACCGGACAGGGGTGGACCGGGGAGCTGTTTTTT,CASSIPTGQGWTGELFF
.,.,TRBJ1-2,TRBV4-2,TGTGCCAGCAGCCAAGAGGGAACAGCCCCTGGCTACACCTTC,CASSQEGTAPGYTF
.,.,TRBJ2-1,TRBV28,TGTGCCAGCGGTATGTGGGGCGCGGTGTCCTACAATGAGCAGTTCTTC,CASGMWGAVSYNEQFF
.,.,TRBJ2-7,TRBV30,TGTGCCTGGAGTAATAGGGGGTTCACCCACGAGCAGTACTTC,CAWSNRGFTHEQYF
.,.,TRBJ1-1,TRBV7-9,TGTGCCAGCAGCCGCGGGGGGGTGAACACTGAAGCTTTCTTT,CASSRGGVNTEAFF
few,.,TRBJ2-2,TRBV7-6,TGTGCCAGCACCGCCGGGGGACCTAACACCGGGGAGCTGTTTTTT,CASTAGGPNTGELFF
.,TRBD2,TRBJ2-2,TRBV4-2,TGTGCCAGCAGCCAAGTTCGGCGGGAGGGGGACACCGGGGAGCTGTTTTTT,CASSQVRREGDTGELFF
once,TRBD1,TRBJ1-2,TRBV12-5,TGTGCTAGTGGTTTTAGGGGGCAGGCGGGCTATGGCTACACCTTC,CASGFRGQAGYGYTF
.,.,TRBJ1-1,TRBV11-1,TGTGCCAGCAGCACGGGCATTTTCGCTGAAGCTTTCTTT,CASSTGIFAEAFF
.,.,TRBJ1-5,TRBV28,TGTGCCAGCAGTCCGTTTGGGGATAGCAATCAGCCCCAGCATTTT,CASSPFGDSNQPQHF
.,.,TRBJ1-5,TRBV19,TGTGCCAGTAGTATGGAGAGGGTTTCTGGTCAGCCCCAGCATTTT,CASSMERVSGQPQHF
.,.,TRBJ1-2,TRBV7-9,TGTGCCAGCAGCTTCCGCCCCCTCACGGACAGCCTTTATGGCTACACCTTC,CASSFRPLTDSLYGYTF
once,.,TRBJ2-3,TRBV19,TGTGCCAGTAGTATAGGGGGGGATACGCAGTATTTT,CASSIGGDTQYF
.,.,TRBJ1-2,TRBV7-2,TGTGCCAGCAGCTTAGTTGGAGGGGGTAACTATGGCTACACCTTC,CASSLVGGGNYGYTF
.,.,TRBJ1-1,TRBV9,TGTGCCAGCAGCGTAGCCAGGGAGGCGGGGAACACTGAAGCTTTCTTT,CASSVAREAGNTEAFF
.,.,TRBJ1-1,TRBV11-2,TGTGCCAGCAGCCCTCTAGGTGAAGCTTTCTTT,CASSPLGEAFF
.,TRBD1,TRBJ1-5,TRBV18,TGTGCCAGCTCACCGGCCAGGGGGGACAATCAGCCCCAGCATTTT,CASSPARGDNQPQHF
few,TRBD1,TRBJ1-4,TRBV7-9,TGTGCCAGCAGCTCCTGGACAGGGTCTAGGAATGAAAAACTGTTTTTT,CASSSWTGSRNEKLFF
.,TRBD1,TRBJ2-7,TRBV28,TGTGCCAGCACAGGCCCCCGGGACAGGGTTTACGAGCAGTACTTC,CASTGPRDRVYEQYF
.,.,TRBJ2-1,TRBV7-2,TGTGCCAGCAGCGTGAGCGGGCGAGCTGAGCAGTTCTTC,CASSVSGRAEQFF
.,TRBD1,TRBJ1-1,TRBV9,TGTGCCAGCAGAGAGGTCAGGGGGTCCGTCACTGAAGCTTTCTTT,CASREVRGSVTEAFF
.,.,TRBJ1-1,TRBV7-3,TGTGCCAGCAGTTTCTCTGGGACGTTCACTGAAGCTTTCTTT,CASSFSGTFTEAFF
once,.,TRBJ2-3,TRBV14,TGTGCCAGCGGTAATGGGGGGCTGAAAGATACGCAGTATTTT,CASGNGGLKDTQYF
.,.,TRBJ1-5,TRBV27,TGTGCCAGCAGTGAAGTAGGCGGTGTTCAGCCCCAGCATTTT,CASSEVGGVQPQHF
.,.,TRBJ2-2,TRBV4-1,TGCGCCAGCAGCCCGTTTGAGGGCGGAACCGGGGAGCTGTTTTTT,CASSPFEGGTGELFF
.,.,TRBJ2-1,TRBV5-6,TGTGCCAGCAGCTTAGCGGAGGGCCTTGGTGAGCAGTTCTTC,CASSLAEGLGEQFF
.,.,TRBJ2-1,TRBV28,TGTGCCAGCAGTGGGCCGAAGTCTACTTCCCACAATGAGCAGTTCTTC,CASSGPKSTSHNEQFF
.,.,TRBJ2-7,TRBV2,TGTGCCAGTTCCGGGACCCCGTACGAGCAGTACTTC,CASSGTPYEQYF
.,.,TRBJ2-7,TRBV27,TGTGCCAGCATGGGTCGGGGGAGCTCCTACGAGCAGTACTTC,CASMGRGSSYEQYF
.,TRBD2,TRBJ2-7,TRBV2,TGTGCCAGCAGTGAGGCCGGGACTAGCGGAGCCTACGAGCAGTACTTC,CASSEAGTSGAYEQYF
few,.,TRBJ2-7,TRBV15,TGTGCCACCAGCGCTTCCCGGGGCTACGAGCAGTACTTC,CATSASRGYEQYF
.,.,TRBJ1-1,TRBV9,TGTGCCAGCAGCGTAGAAAAAGGTTTAGGGGGAACTGAAGCTTTCTTT,CASSVEKGLGGTEAFF
few,.,TRBJ1-2,TRBV27,TGTGCCAGCAGCCTAACTGGCCTGGGGCCACCTGGCTACACCTTC,CASSLTGLGPPGYTF
.,.,TRBJ2-5,TRBV5-1,TGCGCCAGCAGCCCTGGGGGTTTGGAGACCCAGTACTTC,CASSPGGLETQYF
.,.,TRBJ2-7,TRBV28,TGTGCCAGCAGTTTACCACCGGGGTACGATGAGGGCGAGCAGTACTTC,CASSLPPGYDEGEQYF
.,.,TRBJ2-1,TRBV7-9,TGTGCCAGCAGCGAGGAATTTTTGGTAAATGAGCAGTTCTTC,CASSEEFLVNEQFF
.,TRBD2,TRBJ2-7,TRBV15,TGTGCCACCAGCAGCTGGACTAGCGGGGGCCGATACGAGCAGTACTTC,CATSSWTSGGRYEQYF
.,.,TRBJ1-1,TRBV27,TGTGCCAGCAGTTTACGGTGGGGGGACACTGAAGCTTTCTTT,CASSLRWGDTEAFF
once,TRBD2,TRBJ2-1,TRBV6-5,TGTGCCAGCAGTTCGAGACTAGCGGGAGTGGAGGAGCAGTTCTTC,CASSSRLAGVEEQFF
.,.,TRBJ2-3,TRBV9,TGTGCCAGCAGCGTAGAACGTACTCCTACGGATACGCAGTATTTT,CASSVERTPTDTQYF